Listed here is a single TCR beta chain. The antigen is not known. This sample is drawn from a study of shared clonotypes between healthy human individuals. The wider study: Per donor, three plates held CD4 naive cells, three held CD4 memory, two held CD8 naive and one held CD8 memory.

Study-level points and caveats: Non-shared clonotypes were found to have lower generation probabilities than the clonotypes that were shared by all four of the sorted-subset donors.

Study donors comprised healthy, HIV-negative adults devoid of recent acute infection or vaccination. The V end was cut by 0 bases, the J end by 4 bases, with 10 bases between. The germline V gene has CDR1 SNHLY and CDR2 FYNNEI. CDR3 length: 14 amino acids. Replicate PCRs run on sorted subsets employed 150 to 250 ng DNA, approximately 30,000 T cell genomes. TCRdb's table, derived via immunoSEQ multiplex PCR, lists solely in-frame clones and lacks some. The table records over 850,000 clones, approximately 78% of them present only once. The chain employs TRBV2 and TRBJ2-7; the D gene is possibly TRBD2 (6 bases). The TCR sequence derives from a man younger than 35 in good health. Some clones in this sample may be carry-over from other donors' samples. The sample consisted of memory CD4+ T cells from PBMCs. Subset of the sample: CD45RA-negative fraction. The CDR3 here is CASSEALGGYEQYF. The CDR3 DNA follows: TGTGCCAGCAGTGAAGCGCTTGGGGGGTACGAGCAGTACTTC.